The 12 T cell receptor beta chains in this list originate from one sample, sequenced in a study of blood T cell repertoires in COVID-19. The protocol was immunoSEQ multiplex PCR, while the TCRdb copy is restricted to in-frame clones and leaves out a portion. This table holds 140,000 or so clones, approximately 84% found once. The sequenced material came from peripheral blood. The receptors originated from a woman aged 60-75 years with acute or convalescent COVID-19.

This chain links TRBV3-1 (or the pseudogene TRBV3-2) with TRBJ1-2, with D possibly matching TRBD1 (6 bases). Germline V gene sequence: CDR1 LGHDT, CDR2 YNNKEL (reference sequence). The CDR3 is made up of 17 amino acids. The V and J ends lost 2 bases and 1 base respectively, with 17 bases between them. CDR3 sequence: CASSQMLGALGNYGYTF. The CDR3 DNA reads TGTGCCAGCAGCCAAATGTTGGGGGCGCTGGGTAACTATGGCTACACCTTC.

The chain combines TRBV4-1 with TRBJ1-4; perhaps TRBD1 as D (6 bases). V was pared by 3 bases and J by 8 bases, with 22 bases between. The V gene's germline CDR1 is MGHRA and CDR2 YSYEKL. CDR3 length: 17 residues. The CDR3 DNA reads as TGCGCCAGCAGCCACGACCCCCACAGGGTGGATCGGGAAAAACTGTTTTTT. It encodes CASSHDPHRVDREKLFF.

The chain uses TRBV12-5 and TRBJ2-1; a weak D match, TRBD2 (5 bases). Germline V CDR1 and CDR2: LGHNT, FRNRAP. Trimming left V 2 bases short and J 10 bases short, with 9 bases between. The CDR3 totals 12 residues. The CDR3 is CASGLLRGEQFF. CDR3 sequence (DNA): TGTGCTAGTGGTTTGCTCCGGGGAGAGCAGTTCTTC.

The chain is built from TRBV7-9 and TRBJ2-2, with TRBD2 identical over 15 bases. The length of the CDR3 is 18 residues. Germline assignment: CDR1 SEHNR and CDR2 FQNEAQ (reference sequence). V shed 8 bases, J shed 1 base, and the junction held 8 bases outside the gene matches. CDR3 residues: CASAYSGLAGGNTGELFF. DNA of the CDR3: TGTGCCAGCGCCTACTCGGGACTAGCGGGAGGGAACACCGGGGAGCTGTTTTTT.

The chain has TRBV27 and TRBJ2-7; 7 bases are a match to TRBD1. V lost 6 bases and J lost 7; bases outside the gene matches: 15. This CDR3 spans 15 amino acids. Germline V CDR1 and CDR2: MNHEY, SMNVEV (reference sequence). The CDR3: CASSRGGGTTWEQYF. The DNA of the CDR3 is TGTGCCAGCAGCAGAGGGGGCGGAACTACGTGGGAGCAGTACTTC.

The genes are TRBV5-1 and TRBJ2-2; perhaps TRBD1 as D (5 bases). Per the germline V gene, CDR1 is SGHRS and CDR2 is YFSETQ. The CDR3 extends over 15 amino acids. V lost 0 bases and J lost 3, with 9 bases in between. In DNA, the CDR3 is TGCGCCAGCAGCTTGGCCAGGGCCGACACCGGGGAGCTGTTTTTT. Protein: CASSLARADTGELFF.

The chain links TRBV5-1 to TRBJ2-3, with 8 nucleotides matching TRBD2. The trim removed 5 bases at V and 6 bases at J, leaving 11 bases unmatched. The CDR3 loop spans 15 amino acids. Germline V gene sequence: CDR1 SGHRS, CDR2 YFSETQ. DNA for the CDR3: TGCGCCAGCAGAAGTCGGACTAGCCCCCAGGATACGCAGTATTTT. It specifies CASRSRTSPQDTQYF.

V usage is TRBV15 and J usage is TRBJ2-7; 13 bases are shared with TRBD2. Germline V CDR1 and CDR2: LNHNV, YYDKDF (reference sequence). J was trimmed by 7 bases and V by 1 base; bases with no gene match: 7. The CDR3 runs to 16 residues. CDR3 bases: TGTGCCACCAGCAGAGGAACTAGCGGGAGGGCCGGGGAGCAGTACTTC. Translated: CATSRGTSGRAGEQYF.

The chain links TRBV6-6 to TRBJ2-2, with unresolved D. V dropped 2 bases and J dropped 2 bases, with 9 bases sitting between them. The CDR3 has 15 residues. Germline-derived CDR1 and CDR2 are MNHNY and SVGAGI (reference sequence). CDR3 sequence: CASSYGRFNTGELFF. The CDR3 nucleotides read TGTGCCAGCAGTTACGGCAGGTTTAACACCGGGGAGCTGTTTTTT.

The CDR3 bases are TGTGCCAGCAGCCAATCTAACAGGGGAGGACAGCCCCAGCATTTT. It specifies CASSQSNRGGQPQHF. This chain uses TRBV16 with TRBJ1-5; 7 nucleotides agree with TRBD1. V trimming: 0 bases; J trimming: 7 bases; junction bases outside the gene matches: 6. Germline lookup yields CDR1 KGHSY and CDR2 FQNENV. This CDR3 has 15 amino acids.

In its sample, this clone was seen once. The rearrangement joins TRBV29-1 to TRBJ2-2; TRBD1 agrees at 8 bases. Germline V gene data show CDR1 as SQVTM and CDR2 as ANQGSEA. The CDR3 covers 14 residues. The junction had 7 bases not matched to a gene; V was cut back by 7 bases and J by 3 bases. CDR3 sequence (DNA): TGCAGCGCCGCGACAGGGGTCGACACCGGGGAGCTGTTTTTT. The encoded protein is CSAATGVDTGELFF.

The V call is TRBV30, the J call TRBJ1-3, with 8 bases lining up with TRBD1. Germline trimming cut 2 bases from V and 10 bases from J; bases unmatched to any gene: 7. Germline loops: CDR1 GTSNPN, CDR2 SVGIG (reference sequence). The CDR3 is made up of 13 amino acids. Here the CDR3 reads CAWSTGDRPTIYF. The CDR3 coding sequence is TGTGCCTGGAGTACCGGGGACAGGCCTACCATATATTTT. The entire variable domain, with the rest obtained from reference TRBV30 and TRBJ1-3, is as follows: SQTIHQWPATLVQPVGSPLSLECTVEGTSNPNLYWYRQAAGRGLQLLFYSVGIGQISSEVPQNLSASRPQDRQFILSSKKLLLSDSGFYLCAWSTGDRPTIYFGEGSWLTVV.